This T cell receptor beta chain was identified in a study of blood T cells in healthy people across ages. Combining a sample-barcoded 5' primer with a J-beta primer mix, a second PCR ran for roughly 6 to 12 cycles. A template-switch adaptor containing 12 random nucleotides labeled each cDNA molecule. TCRdb re-derived calls from the 5' RACE reads in MiXCR, one entry per CDR3 protein. The sample has more than 900,000 distinct CDR3 sequences, 20% to 25% seen once; the top ten hold approximately 0.75%. This clonotype occurred a few times. Its antigen is currently unknown. This CDR3 has 14 residues. The trim removed 3 bases at V and 2 bases at J, leaving 4 bases unmatched. The germline CDR1 and CDR2 sequences are MNHEY and SMNVEV (reference sequence). Whole-study findings and limits: Both naive CD4+ cell counts and diversity were greater in long-lived donors than in aged donors.

The same sample was also used in a study of T cells of mothers and their children.

Material for sequencing was blood. The TCR comes from a girl aged 2 to 9 in good health. The rearrangement uses TRBV27 and TRBJ2-7; 7 bases line up with TRBD2. This chain's CDR3 is CASSFGGTTYEQYF. The CDR3 DNA sequence: TGTGCCAGCAGTTTCGGCGGGACTACCTACGAGCAGTACTTC.